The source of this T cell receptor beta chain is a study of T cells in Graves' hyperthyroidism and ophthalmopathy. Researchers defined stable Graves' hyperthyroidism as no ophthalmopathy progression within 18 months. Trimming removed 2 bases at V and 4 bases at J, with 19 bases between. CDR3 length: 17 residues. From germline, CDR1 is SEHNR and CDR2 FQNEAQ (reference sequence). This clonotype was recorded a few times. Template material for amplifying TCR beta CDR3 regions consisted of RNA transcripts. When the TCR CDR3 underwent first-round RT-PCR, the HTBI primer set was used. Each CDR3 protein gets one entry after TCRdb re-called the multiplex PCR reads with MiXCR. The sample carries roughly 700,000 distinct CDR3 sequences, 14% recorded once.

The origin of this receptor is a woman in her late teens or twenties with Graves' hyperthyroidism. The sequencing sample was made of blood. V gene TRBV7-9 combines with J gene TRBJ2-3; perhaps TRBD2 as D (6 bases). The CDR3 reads CASSLWGAARGSDTQYF. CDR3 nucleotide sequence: TGTGCCAGCAGCTTATGGGGAGCGGCCCGGGGGTCAGATACGCAGTATTTT.